The next 25 T cell receptor beta chains were all read from a single sample in a study of human T cells and chemical hapten exposure. Researchers extracted total RNA from unfractionated whole blood. MiXCR was run by TCRdb on the 5' RACE reads, yielding one entry per CDR3 protein. Of about 110,000 distinct CDR3 sequences listed, approximately 19% were seen once; the top ten hold approximately 3%. All receptors come from a human donor in good health.

The V and J genes are TRBV7-9 and TRBJ1-6; TRBD1 matches 7 bases. The ends lost 1 base at V and 8 bases at J; junction bases unmatched: 5. The CDR3 loop spans 15 amino acids. The germline CDR1 and CDR2 sequences are SEHNR and FQNEAQ (reference sequence). The CDR3 DNA reads TGTGCCAGCAGCTTAGTCGGCAGGGGGGATTCACCCCTCCACTTT. Translated: CASSLVGRGDSPLHF. The whole variable domain, remainder taken from reference TRBV7-9 and TRBJ1-6, is DTGVSQNPRHKITKRGQNVTFRCDPISEHNRLYWYRQTLGQGPEFLTYFQNEAQLEKSRLLSDRFSAERPKGSFSTLEIQRTEQGDSAMYLCASSLVGRGDSPLHFGNGTRLTVT.

CDR3 residues: CASSLAGVRDEQYF. The CDR3 DNA sequence: TGTGCCAGCAGCTTAGCCGGGGTACGGGACGAGCAGTACTTC. The rearrangement uses TRBV7-2 and TRBJ2-7, with D possibly matching TRBD2 (5 bases). There are 14 residues in the CDR3. V lost 0 bases and J lost 5, with 11 bases in between. The germline V gene encodes CDR1 SGHTA and CDR2 FQGNSA.

CDR3 amino acids: CSVEEAGRNTIYF. The CDR3 nucleotides are TGCAGCGTTGAAGAAGCCGGGAGAAACACCATATATTTT. V and J are TRBV29-1 and TRBJ1-3; D remains ambiguous. CDR3 size: 13 residues. V dropped 0 bases and J dropped 5 bases, with 8 bases sitting between them. CDR1 is SQVTM and CDR2 is ANQGSEA in the germline V gene.

This clonotype has a handful of counts. The rearrangement links TRBV28 to TRBJ2-2; TRBD2 might be the D (6 bases). The CDR3 extends over 18 amino acids. Germline CDR1 MDHEN, CDR2 SYDVKM. Trimming pared 3 bases from V and 1 base from J, leaving 18 bases between. The CDR3 reads CASSFGGLIRMNTGELFF. In DNA, the CDR3 is TGTGCCAGCAGTTTTGGGGGGTTAATTCGAATGAACACCGGGGAGCTGTTTTTT.

The J gene is TRBJ2-5, the V gene TRBV12-3 or TRBV12-4; 7 bases fit TRBD2. The V segment lost 4 bases and the J segment 2 bases; nucleotides outside the gene matches: 10. CDR3 size: 16 residues. The CDR3 sequence is CASSSHGGGKQETQYF. The CDR3 region has the DNA TGTGCCAGCAGTTCACATGGGGGAGGGAAACAAGAGACCCAGTACTTC.

This clonotype occurred once. The CDR3 loop reads CSVQHRENEKLFF. Written as DNA, the CDR3 is TGCAGTGTCCAACACCGAGAAAATGAAAAACTGTTTTTT. The V gene is TRBV20-1, the J gene TRBJ1-4; D not certain. The germline V and J ends were trimmed by 7 bases and 5 bases, with 14 bases remaining between them. Germline V gene sequence: CDR1 DFQATT, CDR2 SNEGSKA (reference sequence). The CDR3 is made up of 13 amino acids.

This chain links TRBV4-1 with TRBJ2-4; 10 bases line up with TRBD2. Per the germline V gene, CDR1 is MGHRA and CDR2 is YSYEKL. V dropped 5 bases and J dropped 4; count of bases not matched to a gene: 8. This CDR3 comprises 16 residues. This chain's CDR3 is CASSSSGGRQKNIQYF. CDR3 in DNA: TGCGCCAGCAGCTCTAGCGGGGGCCGCCAAAAAAACATTCAGTACTTC.

Points on this clonotype: The junction departs from the called germline gene at one end, perhaps through a read error. The V gene is TRBV11-2, the J gene TRBJ2-5; D remains unclear. The CDR3 is made up of 13 amino acids. CDR1 is SGHAT, CDR2 FQNNGV, per germline. As DNA, the CDR3 is TGTGCCAGCAGCGTAGAACACCAAGAGACCCAGTACTTC. Translated: CASSVEHQETQYF.

Only one count was recorded for this clonotype. This chain joins TRBV4-2 and TRBJ2-3; TRBD2 aligns across 10 bases. The ends lost 1 base at V and 6 bases at J; junction bases unmatched: 7. Germline V gives CDR1 LGHNA, CDR2 YNFKEQ. CDR3 length equals 16 residues. For the CDR3, the DNA is TGTGCCAGCAGCCAAGCGGCTAGCGGGAGCGGTGATACGCAGTATTTT. Translating gives CASSQAASGSGDTQYF.

This clonotype showed up just a few times. The J gene is TRBJ2-3, the V gene TRBV7-9; D is perhaps TRBD1 (5 bases). The germline gives CDR1 SEHNR, CDR2 FQNEAQ (reference sequence). V lost 8 bases and J lost 2, with 17 bases in between. The CDR3 runs to 15 residues. DNA for the CDR3: TGTGCCAGCCCAGGGTTGATAACCCACACAGATACGCAGTATTTT. Translation gives CASPGLITHTDTQYF.

The chain is built from TRBV24-1 and TRBJ1-3, with TRBD1 as a possible D gene (5 bases). V was cut by 9 bases and J by 2 bases, with 16 bases left in between. The length of the CDR3 is 15 residues. The germline V gene encodes CDR1 KGHDR and CDR2 SFDVKD. CDR3 sequence reads: CATAPSQGAGNTIYF. The DNA for the CDR3 is TGTGCCACCGCCCCCTCTCAGGGAGCTGGAAACACCATATATTTT.

The V gene is TRBV27, the J gene TRBJ2-2; no firm D call. This CDR3 contains 12 residues. The germline gives CDR1 MNHEY, CDR2 SMNVEV (reference sequence). Trimming took 2 bases from V and 5 from J, leaving 3 bases between them. CDR3 bases: TGTGCCAGCAGTTTAGTTACCGGGGAGCTGTTTTTT. It encodes CASSLVTGELFF.

V is TRBV9 and J is TRBJ2-1; D not resolved. Germline values: CDR1 SGDLS, CDR2 YYNGEE. With 3 bases removed from V and 6 bases from J, the gap between germline ends came to 4 bases. The CDR3 spans 11 residues. CDR3 sequence reads: CASSDFNEQFF. Written as DNA, the CDR3 is TGTGCCAGCAGCGATTTCAATGAGCAGTTCTTC.

The CDR3 sequence is CASSLGGVSNQPQHF. The CDR3 DNA is TGTGCCAGCAGCTTAGGAGGTGTAAGCAATCAGCCCCAGCATTTT. The V call is TRBV7-2, the J call TRBJ1-5; no clear D gene. In germline, CDR1 is SGHTA, CDR2 FQGNSA. Trimming shortened V by 1 base and J by 1 base, and 8 bases separated the two germline ends. The length of the CDR3 is 15 residues.

The V gene is TRBV5-1, the J gene TRBJ2-1, with TRBD1 identical over 9 bases. V trimming: 8 bases; J trimming: 5 bases; junction bases outside the gene matches: 11. CDR3 length equals 15 residues. Germline CDR1 is SGHRS and CDR2 is YFSETQ. The CDR3 loop is CASSPGTGRDNEQFF. As DNA, the CDR3 is TGCGCCAGTAGCCCCGGGACAGGGAGGGACAATGAGCAGTTCTTC. The full variable domain, completed using reference TRBV5-1 and TRBJ2-1, is KAGVTQTPRYLIKTRGQQVTLSCSPISGHRSVSWYQQTPGQGLQFLFEYFSETQRNKGNFPGRFSGRQFSNSRSEMNVSTLELGDSALYLCASSPGTGRDNEQFFGPGTRLTVL.

This clonotype was seen a few times. The gene calls are TRBV20-1 and TRBJ1-5, with TRBD1 as a possible D gene (6 bases). CDR1 and CDR2 (germline): DFQATT, SNEGSKA (reference sequence). This CDR3 spans 15 amino acids. Trimming removed 5 bases from V and 7 bases from J, with 21 bases in between. The CDR3 DNA follows: TGCAGTGCTGGACAACATTGGGGGGCTGGGCAGCCCCAGCATTTT. Amino acid sequence: CSAGQHWGAGQPQHF.

This clonotype has a handful of counts. This chain joins TRBV27 and TRBJ1-1; 8 bases align to TRBD1. This CDR3 is 15 amino acids long. Trimming took 2 bases from V and 2 from J; bases not matched to a gene: 4. Per the germline V gene, CDR1 is MNHEY and CDR2 is SMNVEV (reference sequence). The chain's CDR3 is CASSLQGAPNTEAFF. The CDR3 DNA follows: TGTGCCAGCAGTTTACAGGGGGCCCCCAACACTGAAGCTTTCTTT.

The CDR3 nucleotides are TGCGCCAGCAGCCCCGGACAGGGGGCGGCTCAGCCCCAGCATTTT. Residues: CASSPGQGAAQPQHF. V and J are TRBV5-1 and TRBJ1-5; TRBD1 matches at 11 bases. V was clipped by 4 bases and J by 6 bases; unmatched bases: 6. The CDR3 covers 15 residues. Germline lookup yields CDR1 SGHRS and CDR2 YFSETQ.

The chain uses TRBV2 and TRBJ1-3; perhaps TRBD1 as D (5 bases). This CDR3 is built from 15 residues. Germline V CDR1 and CDR2: SNHLY, FYNNEI. V was trimmed by 4 bases and J by 0 bases, leaving 10 bases between them. The CDR3 DNA reads TGTGCCAGCAGTGGGGGCAGGAGCTCTGGAAACACCATATATTTT. It translates to CASSGGRSSGNTIYF.

This chain uses TRBV7-2 with TRBJ2-3; maybe TRBD2 (5 bases). The CDR3 loop spans 15 amino acids. The germline CDR1 and CDR2 sequences are SGHTA and FQGNSA. Trimming pared 0 bases from V and 4 bases from J, leaving 11 bases between. The CDR3 coding sequence is TGTGCCAGCAGCTTAGCTGGGAGAAGACCAGATACGCAGTATTTT. Residues: CASSLAGRRPDTQYF.

The chain joins TRBV7-9 to TRBJ2-3; possible D gene TRBD2, 6 bases. Germline lookup yields CDR1 SEHNR and CDR2 FQNEAQ (reference sequence). The length of the CDR3 is 16 residues. The V end was cut by 5 bases, the J end by 2 bases, with 17 bases between. This CDR3 reads CASSPPPSEDTDTQYF. CDR3 nucleotides: TGTGCCAGCAGCCCCCCTCCTAGCGAGGACACAGATACGCAGTATTTT.

In the case of this clonotype: Mismatch with germline at one junction end may stem from a read error. This rearrangement joins TRBV28 to TRBJ2-1, with D perhaps TRBD1 or TRBD2 (5 bases each). The CDR3 has 13 amino acids. CDR1 is MDHEN, CDR2 SYDVKM, per germline. As DNA, the CDR3 is TGTGCCAGCAGTCCCAGGGAAGGGGAGAGAGGGATCTTC. Translation: CASSPREGERGIF.

The chain joins TRBV11-2 to TRBJ2-1; possibly TRBD1 or TRBD2 for D (5 bases each). Germline CDR1 is SGHAT and CDR2 is FQNNGV. This CDR3 is built from 16 residues. V gave up 2 bases and J gave up 5 bases, with 16 bases separating them. The CDR3 region has the DNA TGTGCCAGCAGCTTACGGGACGCCCGCTTTAACAATGAGCAGTTCTTC. Translating gives CASSLRDARFNNEQFF.

The genes are TRBV28 and TRBJ2-5; 8 nucleotides agree with TRBD2. This CDR3 is 18 amino acids long. From germline, CDR1 is MDHEN and CDR2 SYDVKM. Trimming took 6 bases from V and 3 from J; bases not matched to a gene: 18. The DNA of the CDR3 is TGTGCCAGCAGCTTCTCCTTAGCGGGGAGAGGGGGAAAAGAGACCCAGTACTTC. Translating it yields CASSFSLAGRGGKETQYF.

V is TRBV28 and J is TRBJ2-1; 8 bases are shared with TRBD2. The CDR3 contains 16 residues. Germline CDR1 reads MDHEN; CDR2 reads SYDVKM. Trimming took 2 bases from V and 5 from J; bases not matched to a gene: 8. Written as DNA, the CDR3 is TGTGCCAGCAGTTTACCCATAGCGGGGAGCAACAATGAGCAGTTCTTC. Its protein product is CASSLPIAGSNNEQFF.